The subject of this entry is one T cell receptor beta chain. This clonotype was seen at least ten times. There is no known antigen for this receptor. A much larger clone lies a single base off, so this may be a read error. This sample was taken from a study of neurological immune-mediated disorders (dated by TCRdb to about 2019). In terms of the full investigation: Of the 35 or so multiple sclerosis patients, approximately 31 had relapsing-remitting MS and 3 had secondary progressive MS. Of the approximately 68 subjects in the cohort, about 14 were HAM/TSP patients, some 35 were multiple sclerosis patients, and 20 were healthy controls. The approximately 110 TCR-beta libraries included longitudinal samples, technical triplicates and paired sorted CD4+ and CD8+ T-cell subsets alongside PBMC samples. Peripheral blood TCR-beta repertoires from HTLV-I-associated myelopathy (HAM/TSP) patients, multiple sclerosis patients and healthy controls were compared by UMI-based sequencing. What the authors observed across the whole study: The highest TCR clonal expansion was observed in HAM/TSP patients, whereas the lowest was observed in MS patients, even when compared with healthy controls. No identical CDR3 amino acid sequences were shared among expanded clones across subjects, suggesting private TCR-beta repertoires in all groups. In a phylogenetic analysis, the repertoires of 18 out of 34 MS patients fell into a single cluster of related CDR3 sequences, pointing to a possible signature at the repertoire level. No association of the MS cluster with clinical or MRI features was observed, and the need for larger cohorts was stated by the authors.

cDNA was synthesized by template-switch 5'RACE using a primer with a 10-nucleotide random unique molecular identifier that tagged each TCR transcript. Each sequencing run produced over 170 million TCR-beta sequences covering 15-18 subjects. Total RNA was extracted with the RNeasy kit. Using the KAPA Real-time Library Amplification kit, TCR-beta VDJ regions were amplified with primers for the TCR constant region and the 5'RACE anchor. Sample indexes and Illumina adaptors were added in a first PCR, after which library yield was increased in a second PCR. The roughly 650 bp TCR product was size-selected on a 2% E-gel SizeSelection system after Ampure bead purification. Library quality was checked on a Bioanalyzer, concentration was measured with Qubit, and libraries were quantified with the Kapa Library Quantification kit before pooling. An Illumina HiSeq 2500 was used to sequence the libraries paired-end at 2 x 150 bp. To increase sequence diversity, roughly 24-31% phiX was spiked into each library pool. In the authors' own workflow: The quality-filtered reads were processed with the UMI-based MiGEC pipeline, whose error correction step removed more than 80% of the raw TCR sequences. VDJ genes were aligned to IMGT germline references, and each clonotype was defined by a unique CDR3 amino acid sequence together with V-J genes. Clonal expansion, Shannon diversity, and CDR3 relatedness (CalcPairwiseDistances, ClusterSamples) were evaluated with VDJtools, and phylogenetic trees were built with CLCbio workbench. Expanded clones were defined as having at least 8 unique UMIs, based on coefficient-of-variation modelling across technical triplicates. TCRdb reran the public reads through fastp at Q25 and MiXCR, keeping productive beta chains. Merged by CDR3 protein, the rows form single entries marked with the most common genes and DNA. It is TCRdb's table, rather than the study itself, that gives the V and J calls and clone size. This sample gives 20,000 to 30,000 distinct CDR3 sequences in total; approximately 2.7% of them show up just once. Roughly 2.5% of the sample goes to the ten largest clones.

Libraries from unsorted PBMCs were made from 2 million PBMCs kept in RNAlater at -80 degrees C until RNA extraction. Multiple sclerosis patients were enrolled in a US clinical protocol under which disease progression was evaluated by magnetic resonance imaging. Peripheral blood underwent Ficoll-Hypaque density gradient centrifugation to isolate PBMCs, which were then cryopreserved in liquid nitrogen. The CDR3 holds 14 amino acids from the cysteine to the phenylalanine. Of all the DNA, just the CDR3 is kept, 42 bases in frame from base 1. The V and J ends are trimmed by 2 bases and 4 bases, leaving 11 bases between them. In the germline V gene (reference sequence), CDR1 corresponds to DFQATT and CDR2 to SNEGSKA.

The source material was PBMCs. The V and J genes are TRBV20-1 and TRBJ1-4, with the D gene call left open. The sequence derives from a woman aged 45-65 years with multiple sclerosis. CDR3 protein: CSARIGRNNEKLFF. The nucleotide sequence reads TGCAGTGCTAGAATAGGACGGAATAATGAAAAACTGTTTTTT.